Each of the 13 T cell receptor beta chains below was sequenced from the same sample in a study of lymphopenia after photon versus proton radiotherapy. The repertoire was sequenced with immunoSEQ multiplex PCR; TCRdb's copy has only in-frame clones and lacks some. The sample lists 30,000 to 35,000 clones, 80% to 90% occurring once. The sequencing used peripheral blood, collected from a patient treated with proton-based radiotherapy. All receptors come from a woman aged 65 to 85 with pancreatic cancer. Some clones in this sample may be carry-over from other donors' samples.

The V gene is TRBV28, the J gene TRBJ1-5; TRBD1 matches at 7 bases. The germline V gene encodes CDR1 MDHEN and CDR2 SYDVKM. The CDR3 spans 16 residues. With 2 bases clipped from V and 2 bases from J, the junction kept 6 bases outside the gene matches. CDR3 bases: TGTGCCAGCAGTTTAATACCAGGGGGAGGCAATCAGCCCCAGCATTTT. Translation: CASSLIPGGGNQPQHF.

V is TRBV30 and J is TRBJ1-4; no reliable D call. V was shortened by 1 base and J by 7 bases, with 13 bases between the two germline ends. The germline V gene has CDR1 GTSNPN and CDR2 SVGIG (reference sequence). This CDR3 spans 14 amino acids. In DNA form, the CDR3 reads TGTGCCTGGAGTGCCCCCGACGGAGGTGAAAAACTGTTTTTT. Translating gives CAWSAPDGGEKLFF.

The chain joins TRBV6-1 to TRBJ1-5; 7 bases agree with TRBD1. CDR3 length equals 15 residues. The junction had 9 bases not matched to a gene; V was cut back by 6 bases and J by 4 bases. The germline V gene has CDR1 MNHNS and CDR2 SASEGT. CDR3 bases: TGTGCCAGCAGATTTGACAGGGTGGGGAATCAGCCCCAGCATTTT. This sequence encodes CASRFDRVGNQPQHF.

This clone was detected only a few times. The chain has TRBV6-1 and TRBJ1-2, with D perhaps matching TRBD1 (6 bases). The V gene's germline CDR1 is MNHNS and CDR2 SASEGT. Trimming cost V 3 bases and J 2 bases, with 7 bases left between them. The CDR3 is 13 amino acids. The chain's CDR3 is CASSDGGNYGYTF. CDR3 bases: TGTGCCAGCAGTGATGGGGGCAACTATGGCTACACCTTC.

The genes are TRBV5-1 and TRBJ2-2; tentative D call: TRBD1 (6 bases). This CDR3 region has 14 residues. Germline V CDR1 and CDR2: SGHRS, YFSETQ. With 8 bases removed from V and 6 bases from J, the gap between germline ends came to 17 bases. The CDR3 region is CASRQENGAGELFF. The CDR3 nucleotides read TGCGCCAGTAGACAGGAGAATGGGGCCGGGGAGCTGTTTTTT.

V usage is TRBV9 and J usage is TRBJ1-3, with 7 bases identical to TRBD1. CDR3 length: 15 residues. Germline V lookup: CDR1 SGDLS, CDR2 YYNGEE. J gave up 3 bases and V 3 bases, and 6 bases lay outside the gene matches. In nucleotides, the CDR3 is TGTGCCAGCAGCGAGGGGGCAGGGCTTGGAAACACCATATATTTT. It translates to CASSEGAGLGNTIYF.

The V and J genes are TRBV15 and TRBJ2-1, with 12 bases fitting TRBD2. The CDR3 runs 15 residues. Per germline, CDR1 LNHNV and CDR2 YYDKDF (reference sequence). J gave up 8 bases and V 2 bases, and 4 bases lay outside the gene matches. The CDR3 DNA reads as TGTGCCACCAGCAGAAAGACTAGCGGGAGTGATGAGCAGTTCTTC. It specifies CATSRKTSGSDEQFF.

This chain uses TRBV19 with TRBJ2-3; TRBD2 aligns across 11 bases. Per germline, CDR1 LNHDA and CDR2 SQIVND (reference sequence). This CDR3 contains 15 residues. The V gene end was trimmed by 6 bases and the J gene end by 3 bases; junction bases not matched to a gene: 5. CDR3 sequence reads: CASSKLAGVTDTQYF. CDR3 sequence (DNA): TGTGCCAGTAGCAAACTAGCGGGAGTGACAGATACGCAGTATTTT.

The chain joins TRBV12-5 to TRBJ1-1; the match to TRBD1 covers 10 bases. The CDR3 spans 14 residues. Trimming cost V 7 bases and J 5 bases; bases outside gene matches: 7. Germline lookup yields CDR1 LGHNT and CDR2 FRNRAP. CDR3: CASARTGGATEAFF. For the CDR3, the DNA is TGTGCTAGTGCCCGGACAGGGGGGGCAACTGAAGCTTTCTTT.

V is TRBV6-4 and J is TRBJ2-1; D might be TRBD1 or TRBD2, each matching 5 bases. The CDR3 has 13 amino acids. Looked up from germline, CDR1 is MRHNA and CDR2 is SNTAGT. Trimming pared 4 bases from V and 2 bases from J, leaving 6 bases between. The CDR3 here is CASSGDAYNEQFF. The CDR3, as DNA: TGTGCCAGCAGTGGGGACGCCTACAATGAGCAGTTCTTC.

The V gene is TRBV10-2, the J gene TRBJ1-1, with 8 bases identical to TRBD1. J was trimmed by 4 bases and V by 3 bases; bases with no gene match: 7. Germline values: CDR1 WSHSY, CDR2 SAAADI. The CDR3 covers 15 residues. The CDR3: CASSDPGGMITEAFF. In nucleotides, the CDR3 is TGCGCCAGCAGTGATCCAGGGGGCATGATCACTGAAGCTTTCTTT.

This chain joins TRBV5-4 and TRBJ2-1; 8 bases fit TRBD1. The ends lost 4 bases at V and 4 bases at J; junction bases unmatched: 16. The CDR3 length is 18 residues. Germline CDR1 SGHNT, CDR2 YYREEE (reference sequence). In DNA, the CDR3 is TGTGCCAGCAGCCCCCATGTTACCAGGGGGCCAATTTACAATGAGCAGTTCTTC. Translated, it gives CASSPHVTRGPIYNEQFF.

The chain recombines TRBV7-6 with TRBJ2-7, with D unclear. The CDR3 runs 13 residues. Trimming shortened V by 6 bases and J by 5 bases, and 14 bases separated the two germline ends. Germline-derived CDR1 and CDR2 are SGHVS and FNYEAQ. CDR3 protein: CASSPSGAHEQYF. The DNA of the CDR3 is TGTGCCAGCAGTCCCAGTGGCGCCCACGAGCAGTACTTC.